This T cell receptor (beta chain) appears in the sequencing data of a study of CD8+CD57+ T cells in acquired aplastic anemia. Germline V lookup: CDR1 DFQATT, CDR2 SNEGSKA (reference sequence). The CDR3 covers 12 residues. V was shortened by 4 bases and J by 6 bases, with 10 bases between the two germline ends. The use of genomic DNA as template underpinned the TCR beta VDJ and CDR3 profiling. In TCRdb, the reads were re-called with MiXCR into one record per CDR3 protein. The sample holds 42,000 or so distinct CDR3 sequences, 65% to 70% seen once. The receptor's source is a human donor in good health, serving as a control. This chain uses TRBV20-1 with TRBJ1-3; D unresolved. Sequencing was carried out using sorted CD4+, CD8+, or CD8+CD57+ T cells (not recorded which) from PBMCs. The CDR3 is CSANGRQNTIYF. CDR3 bases: TGCAGTGCTAACGGCAGACAAAACACCATATATTTT.